Reported below is one TCR beta chain. The antigen it recognizes is unknown. No base-level quality is on record; no much larger clone is a single base apart. The germline V gene yields MNHEY for CDR1 and SVGAGI for CDR2. The CDR3 numbers 14 residues from cysteine through phenylalanine. This entry keeps only the CDR3 DNA: 42 bases, framed from base 1. Trimming costs V 7 bases and J 5 bases, and their ends lie 15 bases apart. The data originate from a study of T-cell memory formation after mild COVID-19 (dated by TCRdb to the early 2020s). In terms of the full investigation: Most TCR sequence clusters were specific to one of the two donors. In a couple of donors, T-cell clones that expanded and contracted after mild COVID-19 were tracked by sequencing TCRalpha and TCRbeta repertoires over time. Two young, previously healthy adult volunteers made up the cohort, one male and one female. Overall study outcomes, separate from this receptor: SARS-CoV-2 specificity of the second-wave clones peaking on day 37 was not confirmed. Balanced CD4/CD8 phenotypes were observed for clones contracting from day 15 to 85, whereas a bias towards CD4+ was observed for a second wave of clones expanding from day 15 to 37. Some responding clones were detected in pre-infection memory, which suggested that pre-existing cross-reactive memory T cells had joined the SARS-CoV-2 response. The study included only a couple of mild cases, and larger cohorts that include severe cases with pre-infection samples were judged to be necessary. Contracting CD4+ clones were located mainly in the CM and EM memory subsets, whereas CD8+ clones were found to be enriched in EMRA.

The reads were generated on an Illumina NovaSeq 6000. cDNA libraries for TCRalpha and TCRbeta were prepared by 5'RACE using constant-segment primers, with sample barcodes and unique molecular identifiers added. RNA was extracted from every sample with Trizol reagent. Library amplification was performed in two PCR steps, and a second sample barcode and Illumina TruSeq adapters were introduced in the second step. Libraries were sequenced on an Illumina NovaSeq with 2 x 150 bp paired-end reads. Processing in the source paper ran as follows. With migec v1.2.7, reads were demultiplexed and then collapsed into UMI-guided consensus sequences. Using mixcr v2.1.11, the UMI consensuses were aligned to TRA and TRB V and J templates and assembled into clonotypes. Clonotypes were classified as expanded or contracted when called significant by both edgeR and NoisET, with noise models trained on biological replicates. For edgeR calls, the thresholds were a false discovery rate-adjusted p below 0.01 and a log2 fold-change of 1. PCA with hierarchical clustering of max-normalized trajectories of the 1000 most abundant clonotypes was used as exploratory dynamics analysis. The CD4 or CD8 phenotype of responding clones was assigned using the separately sequenced CD4+ and CD8+ repertoires. TCRdb reanalyzed the raw reads on its own, using fastp at Q25 for trimming and MiXCR for clone calling, and kept in-frame beta chains. Entries that share a CDR3 protein sequence are merged under the most common genes and DNA. TCRdb's processing, not the study's, gives the V and J calls here. Across this sample there are 410,000 or so distinct CDR3 sequences, with 20% to 25% seen only once. The leading ten clones occupy about 12% of the sample.

Ficoll-Paque density gradient centrifugation was used to isolate PBMCs. This sequence uses TRBV6-5 and TRBJ2-1, with no reliable assignment of the D segment. This TCR was recovered from an adult woman who had mild COVID-19 (a few samples of this study predate the infection). The sample titles of this study are shuffled in the database, so cell type and time point are left out; the donor was told from shared clones. Sequencing was carried out using PBMCs or a T cell subset sorted from them (not recorded which). The sequenced DNA is TGTGCCAGCAAAAGCATGGTGGTAAACAATGAGCAGTTCTTC. Its product reads: CASKSMVVNNEQFF.